The rows below give T cell receptor beta chains drawn from one sample of a study of post-analysis software for immune sequencing data. TCRdb re-called the PCR reads through MiXCR, storing one row per CDR3 protein. Altogether around 700,000 distinct CDR3 sequences are present, over 45% being singletons, with the ten largest covering around 10%. Sequencing was done on a sample of blood. The receptors stem from a girl under 10 years old with multiple sclerosis. Each CDR3 is given without its conserved first and last residue. The order of the fields is J gene, V gene, CDR3 protein.

J: TRBJ2-5; V: TRBV2; CDR3: ARGEADRETQY
J: TRBJ2-1; V: TRBV9; CDR3: ASSPTGAHGGNEQF
J: TRBJ1-2; V: TRBV2; CDR3: ASRGQGAGYGYT
J: TRBJ2-3; V: TRBV7-9; CDR3: ASSLGLAGGPADTQY
J: TRBJ2-4; V: TRBV29-1; CDR3: SVGSPQGKSAKNIQY
J: -; V: TRBV29-1; CDR3: SGTDSYNEQY
J: TRBJ2-1; V: TRBV11-2; CDR3: ASSPGASGLYNEQF
J: TRBJ2-7; V: TRBV12-3/TRBV12-4; CDR3: ASSLGLAEGSSYEQY
J: TRBJ1-2; V: TRBV5-1; CDR3: ASSQGGTANDYGYT
J: TRBJ2-3; V: TRBV20-1; CDR3: SASDGGYTDTQY